This T cell receptor (beta chain) was identified during a study of T cell responses to AZD1222 COVID-19 vaccine. Germline V lookup: CDR1 MNHEY, CDR2 SMNVEV (reference sequence). The V end was cut by 3 bases, the J end by 6 bases, with 9 bases between. The CDR3 totals 13 residues. The data were produced by immunoSEQ multiplex PCR, yet TCRdb's version contains in-frame clones alone and is incomplete. This sample has around 130,000 clones, with 70% to 90% found just once. The genes are TRBV27 and TRBJ1-5, with D hard to call. The TCR comes from an adult in good health. The material sequenced was peripheral blood, taken on day 0 of AZD1222 vaccination. CDR3 sequence reads: CASSLSPGQPQHF. CDR3 nucleotide sequence: TGTGCCAGCAGTTTGTCACCAGGTCAGCCCCAGCATTTT.